A single sample is the source of the 31 T cell receptor beta chains below, sequenced in a study of T-cell reconstitution after alpha-beta-depleted transplantation in children. Researchers prepared the TCRbeta library using unique molecular identifiers, the study reports. TCRdb re-called the PCR reads with MiXCR, one entry per CDR3 protein. The sample has fewer than 350,000 distinct CDR3 sequences, around a tenth seen once. The sample consisted of peripheral blood, taken 180 days after TCRalphabeta/CD19-depleted stem cell transplant. These receptors all stem from a male patient between 2 and 15 years old who had a stem cell transplant for chronic granulomatous disease, so the T cells may come from the graft donor.

This clonotype has ten or more counts. The chain recombines TRBV6-2 or TRBV6-3 with TRBJ2-1; 9 positions match TRBD2. The V segment lost 4 bases and the J segment 4 bases; nucleotides outside the gene matches: 5. CDR1 and CDR2 from the germline V gene are MNHEY and SVGEGT. This CDR3 region has 15 residues. In DNA, the CDR3 is TGTGCCAGCAGTTCCACTAGCGGGTCATACAATGAGCAGTTCTTC. It is translated as CASSSTSGSYNEQFF.

This clonotype was counted at least ten times. The chain couples TRBV29-1 to TRBJ2-2; unclear D gene. Trimming shortened V by 5 bases and J by 3 bases, and 16 bases separated the two germline ends. Germline V gene data show CDR1 as SQVTM and CDR2 as ANQGSEA. The CDR3 is made up of 15 amino acids. The CDR3 reads CSVWGLELDTGELFF. CDR3 in DNA: TGCAGCGTTTGGGGTTTGGAGCTTGACACCGGGGAGCTGTTTTTT.

This clonotype was observed many times. The genes are TRBV7-2 and TRBJ2-6; tentative D call: TRBD1 (5 bases). From germline, CDR1 is SGHTA and CDR2 FQGNSA. The V and J ends lost 4 bases and 0 bases respectively, with 7 bases between them. CDR3 size: 15 residues. The CDR3, as DNA: TGTGCCAGCAGCTCGACAGACTCTGGGGCCAACGTCCTGACTTTC. It yields the protein CASSSTDSGANVLTF.

There are many counts of this clonotype. J is TRBJ2-3 and V is TRBV15; TRBD2 aligns across 9 bases. Germline CDR1 is LNHNV and CDR2 is YYDKDF (reference sequence). This CDR3 spans 16 amino acids. V shed 1 base and J 2 bases; nucleotides not matched to a gene: 4. CDR3 sequence (DNA): TGTGCCACCAGCAGAGGGGGACTAGCCGACACAGATACGCAGTATTTT. Encoded protein: CATSRGGLADTDTQYF.

This clonotype was counted ten times or more. The chain uses TRBV12-3 or TRBV12-4 and TRBJ2-7; tentatively, D is TRBD1 (5 bases). V shed 4 bases and J shed 2 bases, with 6 bases lying between them. The CDR3 length is 12 residues. This chain's CDR3 is CASSSGTYEQYF. The DNA of the CDR3 is TGTGCCAGCAGTTCAGGGACCTACGAGCAGTACTTC.

Many counts were recorded for this clonotype. DNA for the CDR3: TGTGCCTGGAGTTCCGCCTTGGGTGAAGCTTTCTTT. Translation gives CAWSSALGEAFF. The J gene is TRBJ1-1, the V gene TRBV30; D unclear. The CDR3 length is 12 residues. The germline V gene encodes CDR1 GTSNPN and CDR2 SVGIG (reference sequence). Deletions cut 2 bases from V and 7 bases from J, with 11 bases between.

This clonotype was counted many times. The chain is built from TRBV20-1 and TRBJ2-1; D is undetermined. Deletions cut 3 bases from V and 0 bases from J, with 9 bases between. This CDR3 has 14 amino acids. Germline V gene data show CDR1 as DFQATT and CDR2 as SNEGSKA (reference sequence). CDR3 protein: CSARSRISYNEQFF. The DNA for the CDR3 is TGCAGTGCTAGGAGTAGGATCTCCTACAATGAGCAGTTCTTC.

Concerning this clonotype itself: A read error may explain this, as a much larger clone is one base away. No conserved phenylalanine or tryptophan ends this CDR3, so it is likely a read error. V is TRBV29-1 and J is TRBJ2-7, with TRBD2 matching 9 bases. The ends lost 3 bases at V and 7 bases at J; junction bases unmatched: 10. The CDR3 is 14 amino acids. Germline V gene lookup returns CDR1 SQVTM and CDR2 ANQGSEA. CDR3 bases: TGCAGCGTTGACTCGACTAGCGGCTCGATGGAGCAGTACCTC. It specifies CSVDSTSGSMEQYL.

This clonotype was observed at least ten times. V is TRBV28 and J is TRBJ2-7, with D hard to call. Trimming took 7 bases from V and 2 from J, leaving 9 bases between them. The germline CDR1 and CDR2 sequences are MDHEN and SYDVKM. The CDR3 sequence is 12 residues long. The CDR3 sequence is CASTETPYEQYF. The CDR3 nucleotides are TGTGCCAGCACCGAAACCCCCTACGAGCAGTACTTC.

This clonotype was found many times. V gene TRBV20-1 combines with J gene TRBJ2-7; 11 nucleotides align to TRBD1. This CDR3 is built from 17 residues. Losses at the gene ends were 2 bases for V and 6 bases for J; bases not matched to a gene: 15. Germline lookup yields CDR1 DFQATT and CDR2 SNEGSKA (reference sequence). CDR3 residues: CSARRGQGAFGVREQYF. In DNA, the CDR3 is TGCAGTGCTAGACGAGGACAGGGGGCCTTCGGGGTTCGCGAGCAGTACTTC.

This clonotype was picked up many times. A much larger clone sits a single nucleotide away, making a read error possible. V is TRBV5-6 and J is TRBJ2-3; D not certain. Per the germline V gene, CDR1 is SGHDT and CDR2 is YYEEEE. The V gene lost 2 bases and the J gene lost 6 bases, with 4 bases spanning the gap. The CDR3 sequence is 11 residues long. The CDR3 region is CASSFDDTQYF. The CDR3, as DNA: TGTGCCAGCAGCTTTGATGATACGCAGTATTTT.

Details on this clonotype: Since a much larger clone is just one base distant, this may be a read error. This sequence joins TRBV20-1 and TRBJ2-6; D possibly corresponds to TRBD1 (6 bases). Per germline, CDR1 DFQATT and CDR2 SNEGSKA (reference sequence). The CDR3 totals 14 residues. CDR3 amino acids: CSAGAFSWANVLTF. The CDR3 coding sequence is TGCAGTGCGGGGGCATTCTCTTGGGCCAACGTCCTGACTTTC.

This clonotype was detected many times. The CDR3 reads CSARRSGSSYEQYF. CDR3 bases: TGCAGTGCTAGGCGGAGCGGGAGTTCCTACGAGCAGTACTTC. The V call is TRBV20-1, the J call TRBJ2-7, with 8 bases that match TRBD2. CDR3 length: 14 amino acids. V shed 3 bases, J shed 1 base, and the junction held 5 bases outside the gene matches. Germline V gene sequence: CDR1 DFQATT, CDR2 SNEGSKA (reference sequence).

The chain is built from TRBV7-8 and TRBJ1-3, with 9 bases that match TRBD1. The CDR3 loop spans 17 amino acids. Germline CDR1 and CDR2: SGHVS and FQNEAQ. The V and J ends lost 4 bases and 2 bases, in that order; junction bases with no gene match: 9. The CDR3 DNA follows: TGTGCCAGCAGCTCAGGAGGACAGGGGATCGCTGGAAACACCATATATTTT. It encodes CASSSGGQGIAGNTIYF.

At least ten counts were recorded for this clonotype. The rearrangement links TRBV20-1 to TRBJ2-5; D is undetermined. Germline V lookup: CDR1 DFQATT, CDR2 SNEGSKA (reference sequence). V shed 2 bases and J shed 1 base, with 11 bases lying between them. The CDR3 runs to 14 residues. The CDR3 loop reads CSARPELSQETQYF. In DNA form, the CDR3 reads TGCAGTGCTAGACCGGAGCTGTCCCAAGAGACCCAGTACTTC.

There are many counts of this clonotype. The V call is TRBV27, the J call TRBJ2-3; D may correspond to TRBD1 or TRBD2 (5 bases each). The CDR3 consists of 16 residues. V lost 0 bases and J 5 bases, leaving 15 bases between the germline ends. Germline V gene data show CDR1 as MNHEY and CDR2 as SMNVEV (reference sequence). In DNA, the CDR3 is TGTGCCAGCAGTTTATCGAAGGCAGGGACGGTAGATACGCAGTATTTT. This translates into CASSLSKAGTVDTQYF.

The sample holds many counts of this clonotype. The chain is built from TRBV12-3 or TRBV12-4 and TRBJ2-7, with TRBD2 as a possible D gene (7 bases). The ends were cut back, 6 bases at V and 5 bases at J, with 14 bases in the middle. The CDR3 sequence is 13 residues long. The CDR3, as DNA: TGTGCCAGCAGCGGCGGGGGCTTCGACGAGCAGTACTTC. Protein product: CASSGGGFDEQYF.

This clonotype was counted ten times or more. The chain employs TRBV28 and TRBJ2-7, with TRBD2 identical over 14 bases. Germline CDR1 and CDR2: MDHEN and SYDVKM. This CDR3 has 15 residues. Losses at the gene ends were 7 bases for V and 6 bases for J; bases not matched to a gene: 8. The CDR3 DNA follows: TGTGCCAGCATTCAGGGGACTAGCGGGAGAGGCGAGCAGTACTTC. Protein: CASIQGTSGRGEQYF.

This clonotype was recorded at least ten times. The chain combines TRBV12-5 with TRBJ2-1, with D possibly called TRBD1 or TRBD2 (5 bases each). Trimming took 3 bases from V and 9 from J, leaving 15 bases between them. CDR1 and CDR2 (germline): LGHNT, FRNRAP. The CDR3 covers 14 residues. The DNA for the CDR3 is TGTGCTAGTGGTTTCCTCCTAGATGGGGGTGAGCAGTTCTTC. It encodes CASGFLLDGGEQFF.

The table lists this clonotype with many counts. The chain has TRBV3-1 and TRBJ2-3, with unresolved D. V was trimmed by 6 bases and J by 2 bases, leaving 12 bases between them. The CDR3 has 14 residues. Germline loops: CDR1 LGHDT, CDR2 YNNKEL (reference sequence). CDR3 sequence (DNA): TGTGCCAGCAGTCGGCGCGGAGCCACAGATACGCAGTATTTT. It encodes CASSRRGATDTQYF.

Ten or more counts support this clonotype. This chain links TRBV7-2 with TRBJ2-1; TRBD2 aligns across 11 bases. Germline assignment: CDR1 SGHTA and CDR2 FQGNSA. The CDR3 is 18 amino acids. Losses at the gene ends were 1 base for V and 5 bases for J; bases not matched to a gene: 10. This chain's CDR3 is CASSLGLAGGPAHNEQFF. The CDR3 DNA follows: TGTGCCAGCAGCTTAGGGCTAGCGGGAGGACCCGCGCACAATGAGCAGTTCTTC.

This clonotype was observed many times. The chain carries TRBV24-1 and TRBJ1-1; D is possibly TRBD1 (5 bases). CDR3 length: 12 amino acids. Germline loops: CDR1 KGHDR, CDR2 SFDVKD. Trimming took off 5 bases at V and 5 bases at J, with 8 bases between the two ends. In DNA, the CDR3 is TGTGCCACCAGTGCCTGGGGGACTGAAGCTTTCTTT. Its translation is CATSAWGTEAFF.

This clonotype was counted at least ten times. V gene TRBV6-1 combines with J gene TRBJ1-5; D is perhaps TRBD1 (6 bases). Deletions cut 5 bases from V and 2 bases from J, with 13 bases between. Germline V lookup: CDR1 MNHNS, CDR2 SASEGT. The CDR3 covers 15 residues. CDR3 protein: CASSPPGGRNQPQHF. CDR3 sequence (DNA): TGTGCCAGCAGTCCTCCCGGGGGCCGCAATCAGCCCCAGCATTTT.

This clonotype was seen many times. This chain uses TRBV19 with TRBJ2-4; the D is unclear. The length of the CDR3 is 16 residues. Per the germline V gene, CDR1 is LNHDA and CDR2 is SQIVND (reference sequence). V was clipped by 5 bases and J by 0 bases, with 14 bases between them. CDR3 sequence (DNA): TGTGCCAGTAGTGAAAGACGGGCAGTAGCCAAAAACATTCAGTACTTC. This codes for CASSERRAVAKNIQYF. Full variable domain (remainder filled in from reference TRBV19 and TRBJ2-4): DGGITQSPKYLFRKEGQNVTLSCEQNLNHDAMYWYRQDPGQGLRLIYYSQIVNDFQKGDIAEGYSVSREKKESFPLTVTSAQKNPTAFYLCASSERRAVAKNIQYFGAGTRLSVL.

This clonotype was observed at least ten times. Here the CDR3 reads CASSLVGVREQYF. The CDR3 DNA is TGTGCCAGCAGCTTAGTTGGGGTGAGGGAGCAGTACTTC. The chain carries TRBV7-6 and TRBJ2-7, with no clear D. This CDR3 region has 13 residues. The ends were cut back, 1 base at V and 7 bases at J, with 11 bases in the middle. CDR1 is SGHVS and CDR2 is FNYEAQ in the germline V gene. Full variable domain (outside the CDR3, taken from reference TRBV7-6 and TRBJ2-7): GAGVSQSPRYKVTKRGQDVALRCDPISGHVSLYWYRQALGQGPEFLTYFNYEAQQDKSGLPNDRFSAERPEGSISTLTIQRTEQRDSAMYRCASSLVGVREQYFGPGTRLTVT.

The V gene is TRBV5-4, the J gene TRBJ1-1; D ambiguous. This CDR3 contains 13 residues. The germline gives CDR1 SGHNT, CDR2 YYREEE (reference sequence). Trimming shortened V by 1 base and J by 2 bases, and 6 bases separated the two germline ends. This CDR3 is CASSLSANTEAFF. In DNA, the CDR3 is TGTGCCAGCAGCTTGTCGGCAAACACTGAAGCTTTCTTT.

There are many counts of this clonotype. The J gene is TRBJ2-7, the V gene TRBV7-9; 12 nucleotides align to TRBD2. There are 16 residues in the CDR3. With V trimmed by 3 bases and J by 6 bases, 9 bases remained unmatched. Germline-derived CDR1 and CDR2 are SEHNR and FQNEAQ (reference sequence). The CDR3 DNA reads TGTGCCAGCAGCTTGTTTCTAGCGGGAGGGCCTCCCGAGCAGTACTTC. Its protein product is CASSLFLAGGPPEQYF.

The table lists this clonotype with many counts. The chain uses TRBV27 and TRBJ2-1; unclear D gene. V dropped 2 bases and J dropped 4 bases, with 12 bases sitting between them. CDR1 and CDR2 from the germline V gene are MNHEY and SMNVEV (reference sequence). The CDR3 extends over 15 amino acids. CDR3: CASSLSSSLYNEQFF. In DNA form, the CDR3 reads TGTGCCAGCAGTTTAAGTTCGTCACTTTACAATGAGCAGTTCTTC.

Ten or more counts support this clonotype. J is TRBJ2-1 and V is TRBV28; D is unresolved. Deletions cut 4 bases from V and 11 bases from J, with 9 bases between. Germline CDR1 reads MDHEN; CDR2 reads SYDVKM. CDR3 length: 11 residues. The CDR3 protein is CASSWREQQFF. In DNA, the CDR3 is TGTGCCAGCAGTTGGCGCGAGCAGCAGTTCTTC.

This clonotype was seen at least ten times. CDR3 DNA: TGCAGTGCTAGAGACCTGACAGGCACCAGCAATCAGCCCCAGCATTTT. Its translation: CSARDLTGTSNQPQHF. The rearrangement joins TRBV20-1 to TRBJ1-5, with D possibly being TRBD1 (6 bases). Trimming took off 0 bases at V and 1 base at J, with 13 bases between the two ends. Germline lookup yields CDR1 DFQATT and CDR2 SNEGSKA (reference sequence). The CDR3 runs to 16 residues.

This clonotype was seen many times. This chain uses TRBV28 with TRBJ2-7; 10 positions agree with TRBD2. The trim removed 6 bases at V and 3 bases at J, leaving 8 bases unmatched. The CDR3 has 15 amino acids. The germline V gene has CDR1 MDHEN and CDR2 SYDVKM. The CDR3 DNA is TGTGCCAGCAGCCCTCCAGCGGGAGGGTTCTACGAGCAGTACTTC. Protein: CASSPPAGGFYEQYF. Looking up the rest from reference TRBV28 and TRBJ2-7 gives the full variable domain: DVKVTQSSRYLVKRTGEKVFLECVQDMDHENMFWYRQDPGLGLRLIYFSYDVKMKEKGDIPEGYSVSREKKERFSLILESASTNQTSMYLCASSPPAGGFYEQYFGPGTRLTVT.